This paragraph reports one T cell receptor beta chain. Authors' data handling: Using reference gene primer amplification, nucleated cell counts were estimated. Sequencing was performed with immunoSEQ multiplex PCR; in TCRdb, only in-frame clones are kept and a portion is missing. V and J calls and clone size are copied from that table; D and trimming were computed from the DNA. In the table there are about 78,000 clones, almost 90% of which are singletons. This sample is part of a study of blood T cell repertoires in COVID-19. Study-level background: From the United States, Italy and Spain came samples of acute and convalescent COVID-19. PBMCs, B-cell-depleted T cells, or T cells were the source of the cDNA or gDNA that made up the material.

The CDR3 spans 13 residues. V shed 7 bases and J shed 1 base, with 9 bases lying between them. The source of this sequence is a woman aged 80 or over with active or convalescent COVID-19. This chain uses TRBV12-3 or TRBV12-4 with TRBJ2-3; the D is unclear. Sequencing used peripheral blood. DNA of the CDR3: TGTGCCAGCACTTTCAGCGGCACAGATACGCAGTATTTT. Its protein is CASTFSGTDTQYF.